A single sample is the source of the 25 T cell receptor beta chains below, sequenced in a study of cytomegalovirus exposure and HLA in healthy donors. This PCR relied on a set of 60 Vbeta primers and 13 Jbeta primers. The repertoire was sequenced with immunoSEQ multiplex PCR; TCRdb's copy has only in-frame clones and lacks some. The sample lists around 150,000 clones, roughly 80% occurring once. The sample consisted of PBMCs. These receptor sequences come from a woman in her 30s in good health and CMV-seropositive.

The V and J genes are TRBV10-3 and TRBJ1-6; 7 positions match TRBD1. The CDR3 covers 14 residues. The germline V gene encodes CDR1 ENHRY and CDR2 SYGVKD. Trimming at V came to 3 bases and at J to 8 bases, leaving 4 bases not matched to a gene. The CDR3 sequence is CAISDRGSDSPLHF. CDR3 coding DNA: TGTGCCATCAGTGACAGGGGGTCCGATTCACCCCTCCACTTT.

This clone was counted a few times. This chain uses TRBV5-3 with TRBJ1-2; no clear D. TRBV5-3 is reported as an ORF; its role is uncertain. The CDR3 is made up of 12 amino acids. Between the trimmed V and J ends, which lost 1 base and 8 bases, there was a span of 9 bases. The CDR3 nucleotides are TGTGCCAGAAGCTTGAACGTGGAGGGCTACACCTTC. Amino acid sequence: CARSLNVEGYTF.

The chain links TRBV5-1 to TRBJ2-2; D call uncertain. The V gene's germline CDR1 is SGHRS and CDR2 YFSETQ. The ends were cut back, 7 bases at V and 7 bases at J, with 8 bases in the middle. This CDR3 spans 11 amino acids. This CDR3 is CASYGGGELFF. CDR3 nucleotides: TGCGCCAGCTACGGTGGCGGGGAGCTGTTTTTT.

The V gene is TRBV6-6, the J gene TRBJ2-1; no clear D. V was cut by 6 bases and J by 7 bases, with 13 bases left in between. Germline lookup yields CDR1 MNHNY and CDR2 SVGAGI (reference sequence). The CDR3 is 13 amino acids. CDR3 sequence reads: CASSPLFGNEQFF. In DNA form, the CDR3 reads TGTGCCAGCAGCCCCTTATTCGGTAATGAGCAGTTCTTC.

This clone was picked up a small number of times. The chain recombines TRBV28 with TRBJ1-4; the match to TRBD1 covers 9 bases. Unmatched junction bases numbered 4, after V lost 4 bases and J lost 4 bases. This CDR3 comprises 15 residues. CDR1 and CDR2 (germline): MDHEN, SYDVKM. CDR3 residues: CASSSPGQGNEKLFF. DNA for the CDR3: TGTGCCAGCAGTTCCCCGGGACAGGGTAATGAAAAACTGTTTTTT.

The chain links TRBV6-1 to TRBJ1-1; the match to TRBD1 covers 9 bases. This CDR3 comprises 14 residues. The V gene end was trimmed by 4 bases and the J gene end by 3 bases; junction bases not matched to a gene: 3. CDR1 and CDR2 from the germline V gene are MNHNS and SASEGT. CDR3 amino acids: CASSGTGADTEAFF. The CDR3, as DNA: TGTGCCAGCAGTGGGACAGGGGCGGACACTGAAGCTTTCTTT.

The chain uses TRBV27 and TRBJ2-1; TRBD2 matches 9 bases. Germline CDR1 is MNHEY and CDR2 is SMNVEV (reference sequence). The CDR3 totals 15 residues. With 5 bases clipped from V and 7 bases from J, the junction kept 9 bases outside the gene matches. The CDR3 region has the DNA TGTGCCAGCAGTATTGGGACTAGCTTTGTAAATGAGCAGTTCTTC. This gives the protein CASSIGTSFVNEQFF.

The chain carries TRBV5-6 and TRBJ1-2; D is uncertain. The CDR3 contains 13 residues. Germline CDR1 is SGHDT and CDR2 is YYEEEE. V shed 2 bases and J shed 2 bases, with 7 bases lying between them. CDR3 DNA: TGTGCCAGCAGCTTAACACCCAACTATGGCTACACCTTC. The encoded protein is CASSLTPNYGYTF.

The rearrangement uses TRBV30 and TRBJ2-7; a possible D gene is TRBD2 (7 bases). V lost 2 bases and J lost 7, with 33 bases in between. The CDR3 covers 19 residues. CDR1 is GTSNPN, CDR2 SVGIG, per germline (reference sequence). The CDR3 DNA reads TGTGCCTGGAGTTTCGGCCAGAGCAGGGCGGGGGCCGTCTTTCGGGAGCAGTACTTC. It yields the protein CAWSFGQSRAGAVFREQYF.

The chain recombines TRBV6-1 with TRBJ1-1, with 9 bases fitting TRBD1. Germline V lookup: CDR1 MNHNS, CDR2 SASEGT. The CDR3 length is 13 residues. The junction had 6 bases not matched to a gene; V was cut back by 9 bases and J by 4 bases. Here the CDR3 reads CASRTGVVTEAFF. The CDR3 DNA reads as TGTGCCAGTAGGACAGGGGTAGTCACTGAAGCTTTCTTT.

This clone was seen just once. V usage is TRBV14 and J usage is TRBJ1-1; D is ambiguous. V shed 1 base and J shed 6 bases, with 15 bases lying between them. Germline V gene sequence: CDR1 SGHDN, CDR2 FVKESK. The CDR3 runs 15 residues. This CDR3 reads CASSQVSSTVAEAFF. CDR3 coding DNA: TGTGCCAGCAGCCAAGTCTCGAGTACGGTAGCTGAAGCTTTCTTT.

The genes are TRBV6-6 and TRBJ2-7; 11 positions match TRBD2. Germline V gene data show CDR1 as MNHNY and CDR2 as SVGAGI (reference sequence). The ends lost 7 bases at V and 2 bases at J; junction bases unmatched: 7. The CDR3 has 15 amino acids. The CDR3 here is CASTFPSGGTYEQYF. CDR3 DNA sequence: TGTGCCAGCACTTTCCCTAGCGGGGGGACCTACGAGCAGTACTTC.

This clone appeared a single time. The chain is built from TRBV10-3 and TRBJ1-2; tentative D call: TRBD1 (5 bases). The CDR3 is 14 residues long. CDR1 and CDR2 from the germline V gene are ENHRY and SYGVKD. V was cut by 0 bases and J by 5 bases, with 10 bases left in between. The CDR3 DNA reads TGTGCCATCAGTGAGTCGAGGACAAATTATGGCTACACCTTC. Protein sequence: CAISESRTNYGYTF.

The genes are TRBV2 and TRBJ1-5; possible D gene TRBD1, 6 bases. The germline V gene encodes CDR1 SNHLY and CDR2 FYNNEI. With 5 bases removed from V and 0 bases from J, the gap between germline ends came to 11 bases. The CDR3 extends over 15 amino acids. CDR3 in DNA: TGTGCCAGCAGTAACACAGGGCATAGCAATCAGCCCCAGCATTTT. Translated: CASSNTGHSNQPQHF. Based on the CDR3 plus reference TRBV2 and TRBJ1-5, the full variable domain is EPEVTQTPSHQVTQMGQEVILRCVPISNHLYFYWYRQILGQKVEFLVSFYNNEISEKSEIFDDQFSVERPDGSNFTLKIRSTKLEDSAMYFCASSNTGHSNQPQHFGDGTRLSIL.

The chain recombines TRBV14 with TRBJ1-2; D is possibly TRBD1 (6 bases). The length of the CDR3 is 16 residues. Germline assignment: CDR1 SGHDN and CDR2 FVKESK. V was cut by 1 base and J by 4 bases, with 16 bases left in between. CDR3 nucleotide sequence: TGTGCCAGCAGCCAAGCTCGGGTAACAGGGCTCTATGGCTACACCTTC. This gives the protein CASSQARVTGLYGYTF.

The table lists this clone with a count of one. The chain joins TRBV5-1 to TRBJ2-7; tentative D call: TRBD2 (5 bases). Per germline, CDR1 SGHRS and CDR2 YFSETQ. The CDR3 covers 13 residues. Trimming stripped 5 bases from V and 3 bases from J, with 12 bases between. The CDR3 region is CASREGPNYEQYF. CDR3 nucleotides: TGCGCCAGCAGAGAGGGTCCCAACTACGAGCAGTACTTC. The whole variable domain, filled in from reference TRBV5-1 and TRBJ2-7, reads KAGVTQTPRYLIKTRGQQVTLSCSPISGHRSVSWYQQTPGQGLQFLFEYFSETQRNKGNFPGRFSGRQFSNSRSEMNVSTLELGDSALYLCASREGPNYEQYFGPGTRLTVT.

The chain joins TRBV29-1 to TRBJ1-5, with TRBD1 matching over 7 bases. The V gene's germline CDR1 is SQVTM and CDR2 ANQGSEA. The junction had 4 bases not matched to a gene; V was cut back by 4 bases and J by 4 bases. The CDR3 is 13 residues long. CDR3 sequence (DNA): TGCAGCGTTGCCAGGGGGGAAAATCAGCCCCAGCATTTT. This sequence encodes CSVARGENQPQHF.

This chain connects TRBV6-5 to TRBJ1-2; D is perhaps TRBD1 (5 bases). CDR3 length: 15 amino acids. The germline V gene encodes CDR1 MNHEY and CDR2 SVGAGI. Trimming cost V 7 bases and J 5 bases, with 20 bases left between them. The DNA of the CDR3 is TGTGCCAGCAAATGGGGAGAAATCCGGGGGTATGGCTACACCTTC. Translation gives CASKWGEIRGYGYTF.

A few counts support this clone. The CDR3 coding sequence is TGTGCCAGTAGTATATGGCCTCCGGGAAACACCATATATTTT. Translated, it gives CASSIWPPGNTIYF. The rearrangement joins TRBV19 to TRBJ1-3, with D hard to call. Per germline, CDR1 LNHDA and CDR2 SQIVND (reference sequence). This CDR3 is built from 14 residues. V shed 2 bases and J shed 4 bases, with 9 bases lying between them.

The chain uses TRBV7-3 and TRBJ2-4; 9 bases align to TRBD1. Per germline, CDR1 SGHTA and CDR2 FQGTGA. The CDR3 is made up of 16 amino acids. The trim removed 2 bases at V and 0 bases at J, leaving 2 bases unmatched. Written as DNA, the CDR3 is TGTGCCAGCAGCTTAGGGACAGGGTTAGCCAAAAACATTCAGTACTTC. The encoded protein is CASSLGTGLAKNIQYF.

CDR3 protein: CATSSGAGSQETQYF. The CDR3 nucleotides are TGTGCCACCAGCAGCGGAGCGGGAAGTCAAGAGACCCAGTACTTC. The rearrangement links TRBV15 to TRBJ2-5; the match to TRBD2 covers 7 bases. Trimming cost V 3 bases and J 2 bases; bases outside gene matches: 6. This CDR3 comprises 15 residues. The germline gives CDR1 LNHNV, CDR2 YYDKDF (reference sequence).

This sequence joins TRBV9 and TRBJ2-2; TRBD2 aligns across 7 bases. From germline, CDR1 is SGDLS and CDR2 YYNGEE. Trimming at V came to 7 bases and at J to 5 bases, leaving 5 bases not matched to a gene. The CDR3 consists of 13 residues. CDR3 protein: CASGGGLTGELFF. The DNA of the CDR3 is TGTGCCAGCGGGGGGGGGTTAACCGGGGAGCTGTTTTTT.

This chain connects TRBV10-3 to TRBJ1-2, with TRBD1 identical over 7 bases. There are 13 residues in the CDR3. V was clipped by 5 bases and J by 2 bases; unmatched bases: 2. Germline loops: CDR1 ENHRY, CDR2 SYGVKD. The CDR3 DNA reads TGTGCCATCAGTTGGGACAGAAACTATGGCTACACCTTC. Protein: CAISWDRNYGYTF.

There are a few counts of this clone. The CDR3 is CASSYSDREYF. DNA for the CDR3: TGTGCCAGCAGTTACTCGGACAGGGAGTACTTC. The chain couples TRBV6-5 to TRBJ2-5; 8 nucleotides match TRBD1. The trim removed 0 bases at V and 12 bases at J, leaving 0 bases unmatched. Germline CDR1 MNHEY, CDR2 SVGAGI. This CDR3 region has 11 residues.

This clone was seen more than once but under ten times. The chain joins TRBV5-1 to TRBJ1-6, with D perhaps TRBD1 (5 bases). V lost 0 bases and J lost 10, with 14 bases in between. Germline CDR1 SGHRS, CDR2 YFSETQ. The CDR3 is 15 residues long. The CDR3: CASSLDAGWASPLHF. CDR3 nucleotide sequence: TGCGCCAGCAGCTTGGATGCAGGGTGGGCCTCACCCCTCCACTTT.